This T cell receptor beta chain was sequenced in a study of blood T cell repertoires in COVID-19. As for the study in general: Specimens from acute and convalescent COVID-19 originated in the United States, Italy and Spain.

The CDR3 totals 13 residues. The V and J ends lost 4 bases and 8 bases respectively, with 16 bases between them. Germline CDR1 and CDR2: SQVTM and ANQGSEA. Here immunoSEQ multiplex PCR was the method, and the copy in TCRdb shows in-frame clones only, minus some. The sample has some 120,000 clones, roughly 80% seen once. The chain couples TRBV29-1 to TRBJ2-3; D ambiguous. Input material: peripheral blood. The clonotype comes from a woman aged 25-40 years who had recovered from COVID-19. In DNA form, the CDR3 reads TGCAGCGTTGCCCCCGGAGCCGGAAGTACGCAGTATTTT. Translation: CSVAPGAGSTQYF.